This TCR beta chain is from a study of T-cell reconstitution after alpha-beta-depleted transplantation in children. This clonotype was seen only a few times. The antigen remains undetermined. The TCRbeta library was prepared with unique molecular identifiers. TCRdb used MiXCR to reprocess the PCR reads, holding one entry per CDR3 protein. The sample lists approximately 500,000 distinct CDR3 sequences; 20% to 30% were seen once. Study outcomes and limitations: At one year after transplant, newly produced T cells mostly accounted for T-cell counts and diversity.

This CDR3 has 15 amino acids. Germline values: CDR1 SGHAT, CDR2 FQNNGV. The V segment lost 4 bases and the J segment 5 bases; nucleotides outside the gene matches: 10. V and J are TRBV11-2 and TRBJ1-1; 7 bases agree with TRBD1. The sequence came from a boy in the first two years of life with Wiskott-Aldrich syndrome, due to receive a stem cell transplant. The sample was PBMCs, taken before TCRalphabeta/CD19-depleted stem cell transplant. CDR3 protein: CASSSLQGRETEAFF. The CDR3 DNA follows: TGTGCCAGCAGCTCTCTACAGGGGAGGGAGACTGAAGCTTTCTTT.